This T cell receptor beta chain was recovered during a study of response to subunit inactivated influenza vaccine (dated by TCRdb to the late 2010s). At the level of the whole study: Deep quantitative profiling of the T cell receptor repertoire was used in the study to follow responses to a trivalent subunit inactivated influenza vaccine.

Remarks on this clonotype: The antigen this receptor binds is unknown. No base quality values were provided; no much bigger clone lies one nucleotide off.

V is shortened by 5 bases, J by 13 bases, and the region joining them spans 15 bases. There are 12 amino acids in the CDR3, from cysteine to phenylalanine inclusive. Only the CDR3 portion is preserved as DNA: 36 bases, with reading frame beginning at the first base. CDR1 and CDR2 are drawn from the germline V gene: KGHSH, LQKENI. Library generation was performed with RT-PCR. The sequencer listed for this sample is Illumina HiSeq 2500. TCRdb cleaned the public reads at Q25 with fastp, built clones with MiXCR and kept in-frame beta chains. When rows share a CDR3 protein, they turn into one entry using the most common DNA and genes. The table for this sample lists about 480,000 distinct CDR3 sequences; approximately 11% of them were counted only once. In total, the top ten clones hold about 12% of the sample. The investigation overall reported the following: It was suggested by the authors that each seasonal influenza vaccination may recruit only a limited number of new T cells.

Reading the label with the study, this specimen's time point is: more than 35 days after influenza vaccine administration. The rearranged segments are TRBV18 and TRBJ2-1, and the D gene may be TRBD2, 6 bases matching. Here the sequenced sample was PBMCs from blood, taken roughly 47 days after vaccination. The TCR comes from a man in his fifties who received an inactivated influenza vaccine. Donor details come from another sample of the same person, matched by shared clones. The DNA sequence is as follows: TGTGCCAGCTCAGCAACCGGGAGCTATCAGTTCTTC. Translated, this is CASSATGSYQFF.